Listed here are 20 T cell receptor beta chains from one sample, sequenced in a study of T cells after posttransplantation cyclophosphamide. Some clones are missing from TCRdb's copy, which holds only in-frame ones; the method was immunoSEQ multiplex PCR. This table has about 3,400 clones, 65% to 85% appearing once. Material for sequencing was CD8+ T cells sorted from bone marrow. Every receptor here comes from a woman in her sixties in good health, CMV-negative, and a related stem cell transplant donor.

V is TRBV10-2 and J is TRBJ2-3; 13 bases line up with TRBD2. From germline, CDR1 is WSHSY and CDR2 SAAADI. The CDR3 extends over 15 amino acids. V lost 6 bases to trimming and J lost 1 base; unmatched junction nucleotides: 1. Written as DNA, the CDR3 is TGCGCCAGCAGCGGGACTAGCGGGGGCACAGATACGCAGTATTTT. It yields the protein CASSGTSGGTDTQYF.

This chain connects TRBV28 to TRBJ2-7; 14 nucleotides agree with TRBD2. The germline V gene has CDR1 MDHEN and CDR2 SYDVKM. V was pared by 4 bases and J by 7 bases, with 3 bases of the junction left unmatched. The CDR3 is made up of 14 amino acids. The CDR3 region is CASSSRTSGREQYF. CDR3 DNA sequence: TGTGCCAGCAGTTCAAGGACTAGCGGGAGGGAGCAGTACTTC.

The genes are TRBV10-1 and TRBJ2-7; possibly TRBD1 for D (6 bases). The CDR3 length is 17 residues. The germline CDR1 and CDR2 sequences are WNHNN and SYGVQD (reference sequence). CDR3 sequence (DNA): TGCGCCAGCAATGAGTCACCGGGACACTGGAGGACCTACGAGCAGTACGTC. This gives the protein CASNESPGHWRTYEQYV.

J is TRBJ2-2 and V is TRBV28, with a weak D call TRBD1 (5 bases). The length of the CDR3 is 15 residues. With 6 bases removed from V and 3 bases from J, the gap between germline ends came to 14 bases. The germline gives CDR1 MDHEN, CDR2 SYDVKM. DNA of the CDR3: TGTGCCAGCAGAAGCCCTCGACAGTACACCGGGGAGCTGTTTTTT. Translation: CASRSPRQYTGELFF.

In this sample, this clone turned up once. This sequence joins TRBV6-5 and TRBJ2-7; 10 bases map to TRBD1. The CDR3 runs 15 residues. Germline CDR1 reads MNHEY; CDR2 reads SVGAGI. Losses at the gene ends were 2 bases for V and 6 bases for J; bases not matched to a gene: 7. CDR3 loop: CASSYGETGGAEQYF. The CDR3 nucleotides are TGTGCCAGCAGTTACGGGGAGACAGGGGGCGCCGAGCAGTACTTC.

This clone came up a few times. The CDR3 loop reads CASSDSASGADTQYF. The CDR3 bases are TGTGCCAGCAGTGACTCCGCTAGCGGCGCAGATACGCAGTATTTT. The chain carries TRBV6-4 and TRBJ2-3; 7 bases align to TRBD2. With 0 bases clipped from V and 4 bases from J, the junction kept 4 bases outside the gene matches. Germline-derived CDR1 and CDR2 are MRHNA and SNTAGT. The CDR3 contains 15 residues.

This rearrangement joins TRBV9 to TRBJ1-6; 7 bases line up with TRBD1. The CDR3 contains 14 residues. Looked up from germline, CDR1 is SGDLS and CDR2 is YYNGEE. The V segment lost 2 bases and the J segment 9 bases; nucleotides outside the gene matches: 5. The CDR3 coding sequence is TGTGCCAGCAGCGTGTCCCAGGGGGGTTCACCCCTCCACTTT. Its protein product is CASSVSQGGSPLHF.

The rearrangement uses TRBV4-3 and TRBJ1-2; no clear D gene. CDR3 length equals 15 residues. Germline CDR1 reads LGHNA; CDR2 reads YSLEER. V gave up 0 bases and J gave up 2 bases, with 10 bases separating them. This CDR3 reads CASSQDRHGNYGYTF. The DNA for the CDR3 is TGCGCCAGCAGCCAAGACCGGCACGGGAACTATGGCTACACCTTC.

The chain employs TRBV7-6 and TRBJ2-1, with D perhaps matching TRBD2 (5 bases). CDR3 length: 14 residues. Germline V CDR1 and CDR2: SGHVS, FNYEAQ. V gave up 0 bases and J gave up 6 bases, with 9 bases separating them. This CDR3 is CASSLAGEINEQFF. CDR3 DNA sequence: TGTGCCAGCAGCTTAGCGGGAGAAATCAATGAGCAGTTCTTC.

The CDR3 region is CASSPGTSGRGEPYEQYF. CDR3 sequence (DNA): TGTGCCAGTAGTCCCGGGACTAGCGGGAGAGGGGAGCCCTACGAGCAGTACTTC. This sequence joins TRBV19 and TRBJ2-7; TRBD2 matches at 14 bases. In germline, CDR1 is LNHDA, CDR2 SQIVND (reference sequence). Trimming removed 5 bases from V and 2 bases from J; junction bases left unmatched: 11. There are 18 residues in the CDR3.

The chain recombines TRBV29-1 with TRBJ1-1; 10 bases are shared with TRBD1. The J segment lost 5 bases and the V segment lost 7 bases, leaving 4 bases of the junction unmatched. This CDR3 has 12 residues. Germline V gives CDR1 SQVTM, CDR2 ANQGSEA. The DNA for the CDR3 is TGCAGCGCCCTGGGACAGGGGACTGAAGCTTTCTTT. This translates into CSALGQGTEAFF.

This chain connects TRBV4-1 to TRBJ2-3; 8 nucleotides match TRBD2. Germline loops: CDR1 MGHRA, CDR2 YSYEKL. This CDR3 has 15 amino acids. Unmatched junction bases numbered 2, after V lost 3 bases and J lost 0 bases. CDR3 sequence reads: CASSHERGSTDTQYF. The DNA for the CDR3 is TGCGCCAGCAGCCACGAGCGGGGGAGCACAGATACGCAGTATTTT.

The chain carries TRBV28 and TRBJ2-2, with 8 nucleotides matching TRBD1. From germline, CDR1 is MDHEN and CDR2 SYDVKM. After removal of 5 bases from V and 3 bases from J, the junction contained 8 bases not matched to a gene. The CDR3 covers 16 residues. The CDR3: CASSPWTGQDTGELFF. In nucleotides, the CDR3 is TGTGCCAGCAGTCCGTGGACAGGGCAGGACACCGGGGAGCTGTTTTTT.

The chain employs TRBV28 and TRBJ1-2; 9 nucleotides line up with TRBD1. The CDR3 spans 15 residues. Germline values: CDR1 MDHEN, CDR2 SYDVKM. The junction had 7 bases not matched to a gene; V was cut back by 4 bases and J by 4 bases. The CDR3 region is CASSSPGQGLYGYTF. The CDR3 DNA follows: TGTGCCAGCAGTTCACCGGGACAGGGCCTCTATGGCTACACCTTC.

CDR3: CASSLGGQGNYGYTF. The DNA for the CDR3 is TGTGCCAGCAGCTTAGGGGGACAGGGCAACTATGGCTACACCTTC. The chain couples TRBV7-2 to TRBJ1-2; 9 bases fit TRBD1. The CDR3 runs to 15 residues. Trimming cost V 1 base and J 2 bases; bases outside gene matches: 2. Germline CDR1 is SGHTA and CDR2 is FQGNSA. The complete variable domain, with remaining parts taken from reference TRBV7-2 and TRBJ1-2, reads GAGVSQSPSNKVTEKGKDVELRCDPISGHTALYWYRQSLGQGLEFLIYFQGNSAPDKSGLPSDRFSAERTGGSVSTLTIQRTQQEDSAVYLCASSLGGQGNYGYTFGSGTRLTVV.

This sequence joins TRBV6-5 and TRBJ1-4; D gene uncertain. Trimming removed 4 bases at V and 7 bases at J, with 13 bases between. CDR3 length: 14 amino acids. CDR1 MNHEY and CDR2 SVGAGI come from the germline V gene. CDR3 bases: TGTGCCAGCAGTTGGGGAGCGGCTAGTGAAAAACTGTTTTTT. Translation: CASSWGAASEKLFF.

V usage is TRBV5-1 and J usage is TRBJ2-1; D gene unclear. The CDR3 has 15 residues. The germline V and J ends were trimmed by 0 bases and 5 bases, with 12 bases remaining between them. In germline, CDR1 is SGHRS, CDR2 YFSETQ. CDR3 amino acids: CASSLAGYNHNEQFF. CDR3 bases: TGCGCCAGCAGCTTGGCGGGTTATAACCACAATGAGCAGTTCTTC.

The chain links TRBV2 to TRBJ1-4, with TRBD1 as a possible D gene (5 bases). CDR1 and CDR2 from the germline V gene are SNHLY and FYNNEI. Trimming shortened V by 5 bases and J by 5 bases, and 18 bases separated the two germline ends. The CDR3 consists of 16 residues. This CDR3 is CASSSTLDGGNEKLFF. The CDR3 DNA reads TGTGCCAGCAGTTCAACCCTGGACGGGGGGAATGAAAAACTGTTTTTT.

This chain uses TRBV2 with TRBJ2-7, with 8 bases that match TRBD1. The V segment lost 8 bases and the J segment 1 base; nucleotides outside the gene matches: 4. CDR3 length: 13 residues. Germline values: CDR1 SNHLY, CDR2 FYNNEI. This CDR3 reads CASPGQGSYEQYF. The CDR3 DNA sequence: TGTGCCAGCCCAGGACAGGGTTCCTACGAGCAGTACTTC.

V gene TRBV2 combines with J gene TRBJ2-1, with 10 bases that match TRBD2. With 11 bases clipped from V and 10 bases from J, the junction kept 11 bases outside the gene matches. Germline loops: CDR1 SNHLY, CDR2 FYNNEI. This CDR3 contains 13 residues. The CDR3 DNA is TGTGCCCAGGGAACTAGCGGGGTCCGAGAGCAGTTCTTC. Its protein is CAQGTSGVREQFF.